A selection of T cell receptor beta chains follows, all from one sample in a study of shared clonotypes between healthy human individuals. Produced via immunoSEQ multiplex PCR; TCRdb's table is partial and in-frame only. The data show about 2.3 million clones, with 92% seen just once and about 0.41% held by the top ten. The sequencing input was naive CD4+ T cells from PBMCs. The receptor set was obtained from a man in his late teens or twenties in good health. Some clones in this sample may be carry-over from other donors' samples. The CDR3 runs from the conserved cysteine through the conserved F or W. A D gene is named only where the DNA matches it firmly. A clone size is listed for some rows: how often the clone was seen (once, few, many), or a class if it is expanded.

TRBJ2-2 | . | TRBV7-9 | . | TGTGCCAGCAGCCCCTATCACGTTCCCGGGGAGCTGTTTTTT | CASSPYHVPGELFF
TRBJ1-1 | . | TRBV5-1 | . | TGCGCCAGCAGACCCCTAAACGACAACACTGAAGCTTTCTTT | CASRPLNDNTEAFF
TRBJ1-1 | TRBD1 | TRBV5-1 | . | TGCGCCAGCACCGATCGTGAGGGGGCAGAGGCTTTCTTT | CASTDREGAEAFF
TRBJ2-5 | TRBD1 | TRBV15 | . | TGTGCCACCAGCAGGGGACAGGGGCTGGGGGAGACCCAGTACTTC | CATSRGQGLGETQYF
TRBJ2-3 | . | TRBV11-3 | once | TGTGCCAGCAGCTTGTGGGATACGCAGTATTTT | CASSLWDTQYF
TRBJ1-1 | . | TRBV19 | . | TGTGCCAGTAGTACGGTCGCTGAAGCTTTCTTT | CASSTVAEAFF
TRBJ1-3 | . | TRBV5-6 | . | TGTGCCAGCAGCAGACCTCCTTCCCTTGACGGAGGAAACACCATATATTTT | CASSRPPSLDGGNTIYF
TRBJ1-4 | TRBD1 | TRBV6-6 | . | TGTGCCAGCAGTTACTCGGGGACAGGGGATGAAAAACTGTTTTTT | CASSYSGTGDEKLFF
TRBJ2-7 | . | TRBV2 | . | TGTGCCAGCAGTGCGGGTCACGGATGGGCCTACGAGCAGTACTTC | CASSAGHGWAYEQYF
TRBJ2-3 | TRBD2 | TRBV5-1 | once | TGCGCCAGCAGCTTAACGGGAGGGGGGACAGATACGCAGTATTTT | CASSLTGGGTDTQYF
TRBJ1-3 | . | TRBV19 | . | TGTGCCAGTAGTAGTACAGAAACCGCCGGAAACACCATATATTTT | CASSSTETAGNTIYF
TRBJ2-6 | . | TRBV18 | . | TGTGCCAGCTCACAGGAGCAACGGGGCTCTGGGGCCAACGTCCTGACTTTC | CASSQEQRGSGANVLTF
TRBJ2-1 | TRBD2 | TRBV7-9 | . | TGTGCCAGCAGTCCCGGGACTAGCGGGAGCCCGGGGCAGTTCTTC | CASSPGTSGSPGQFF
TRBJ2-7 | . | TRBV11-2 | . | TGTGCCAGCAGCTTAGGTTTGGATTGGGAGCAGTACTTC | CASSLGLDWEQYF
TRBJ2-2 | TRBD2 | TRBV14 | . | TGTGCCAGCAGCCGAGAGACTAGCGGTGACACCGGGGAGCTGTTTTTT | CASSRETSGDTGELFF
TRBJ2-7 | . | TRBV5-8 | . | TGTGCCAGCAACCCGTTGGTGGCGGGCCTGGGTGACGAGCAGTACTTC | CASNPLVAGLGDEQYF
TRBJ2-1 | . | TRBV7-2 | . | TGTGCCAGCAGGTTGATAAGTGAGCAGTTCTTC | CASRLISEQFF
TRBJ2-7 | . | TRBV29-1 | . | TGCAGCGTTGAGTACCGGGGGAGCGAGCAGTACTTC | CSVEYRGSEQYF
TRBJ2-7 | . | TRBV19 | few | TGTGCCAGTCAGGGTGGTTGGAGGGACCTCAACTTC | CASQGGWRDLNF
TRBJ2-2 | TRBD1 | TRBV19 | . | TGTGCCAGTAGTCGGGACAGGGTCACCGGGGAGCTGTTTTTT | CASSRDRVTGELFF
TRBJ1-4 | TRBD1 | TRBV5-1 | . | TGCGCCAGCAAACAGGGGCTTAATGAAAAACTGTTTTTT | CASKQGLNEKLFF
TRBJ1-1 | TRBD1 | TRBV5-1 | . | TGCGCCAGCAGCTTACAGGGGCCCACGTTGAGGAACACTGAAGCTTTCTTT | CASSLQGPTLRNTEAFF
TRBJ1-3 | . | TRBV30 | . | TGTGCCTGGAGTGTGGCCGGCGGCCTCTCTGGAAACACCATATATTTT | CAWSVAGGLSGNTIYF
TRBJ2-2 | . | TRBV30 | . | TGTGCCTGGAGTGAGGGGGGTACCGGGGAGCTGTTTTTT | CAWSEGGTGELFF
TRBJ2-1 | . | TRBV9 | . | TGTGCCAGCAGCTTGACGGGGAGCTCCTACAATGAGCAGTTCTTC | CASSLTGSSYNEQFF
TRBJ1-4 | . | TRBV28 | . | TGTGCCAGCAGCCTGAGGGGAGCGAATGAAAAACTGTTTTTT | CASSLRGANEKLFF
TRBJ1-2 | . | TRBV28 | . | TGTGCCAGCAGTTTCTCGGGACTGGGACTTCGGGGCTACACCTTC | CASSFSGLGLRGYTF
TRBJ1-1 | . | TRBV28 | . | TGTGCCAGCAGTTTAAGGGAGAACACTGAAGCTTTCTTT | CASSLRENTEAFF
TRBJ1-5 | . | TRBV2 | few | TGTGCCAGCAGTGGGACGGGGCAAAATCAGCCCCAGCATTTT | CASSGTGQNQPQHF
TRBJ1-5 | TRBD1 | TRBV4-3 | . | TGCGCCAGCAGGAGAACGACAGGGGATCAGCCCCAGCATTTT | CASRRTTGDQPQHF
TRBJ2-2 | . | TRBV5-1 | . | TGCGCCAGCAGCTCACAGGGACTAAACACCGGGGAGCTGTTTTTT | CASSSQGLNTGELFF
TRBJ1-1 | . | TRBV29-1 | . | TGCACCGCATTGCGGGTGAACACTGAAGCTTTCTTT | CTALRVNTEAFF
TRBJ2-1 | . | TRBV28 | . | TGTGCCAGCAGTTTAGGTCAAGGGGCCCAGTTCTTC | CASSLGQGAQFF
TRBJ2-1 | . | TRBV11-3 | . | TGTGCCAGCAGCTTAGGAGATGAGGGCTCCTACAATGAGCAGTTCTTC | CASSLGDEGSYNEQFF
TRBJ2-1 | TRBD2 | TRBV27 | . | TGTGCCAGCAGTTTATTAAGACTAGCGGGTGTGAGCTCCTACAATGAGCAGTTCTTC | CASSLLRLAGVSSYNEQFF
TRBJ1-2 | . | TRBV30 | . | TGTGCCTGGAGAGGGGGGATGGACTATGGCTACACCTTC | CAWRGGMDYGYTF
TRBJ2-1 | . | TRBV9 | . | TGTGCCAGCAGCCCCTTTAGGGTCCTAGCGCAATACAATGAGCAGTTCTTC | CASSPFRVLAQYNEQFF
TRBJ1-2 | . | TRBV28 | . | TGTGCCAGCAGTTTAGTCCGATTTCCTGATGGCTACACCTTC | CASSLVRFPDGYTF
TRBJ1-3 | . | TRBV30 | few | TGTGCCGGCTCGCGGACAGGAAACACCATATATTTT | CAGSRTGNTIYF
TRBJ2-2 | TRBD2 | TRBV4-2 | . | TGTGCCAGCAGCCAAGATCTTCTAGCGGGAGGTCCCGGGGAGCTGTTTTTT | CASSQDLLAGGPGELFF
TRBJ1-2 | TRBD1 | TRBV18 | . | TGTGCCAGCTCACCACCGGCCAGGGGGCAGCATGGCTACACCTTC | CASSPPARGQHGYTF
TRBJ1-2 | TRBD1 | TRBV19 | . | TGTGCCAGTAGTATGGGACAGGGGGCAAGAACCTATGGCTACACCTTC | CASSMGQGARTYGYTF
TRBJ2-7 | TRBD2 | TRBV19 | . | TGTGCCAGTAGTAGGGGCGGGAGACCACTACGCGAGCAGTACTTC | CASSRGGRPLREQYF
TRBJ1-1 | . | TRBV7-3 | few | TGTGCCAGCAGCATGACAGTGAACACTGAAGCTTTCTTT | CASSMTVNTEAFF
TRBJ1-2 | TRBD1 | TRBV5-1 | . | TGCGCCAGCAGCCTAAACCCGGGACAGCGAAACTATGGCTACACCTTC | CASSLNPGQRNYGYTF
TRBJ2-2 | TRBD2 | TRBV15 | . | TGTGCCACCAGCGGACCCCCGGGACTAGCGCCCCAAAAGAACACCGGGGAGCTGTTTTTT | CATSGPPGLAPQKNTGELFF
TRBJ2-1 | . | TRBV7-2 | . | TGTGCCAGCAGCTTAGAGGCGGGCACTACCTACAATGAGCAGTTCTTC | CASSLEAGTTYNEQFF
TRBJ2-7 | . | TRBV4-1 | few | TGCGCCAGCAGCCAAGTATCCGAGTCCTACGAGCAGTACTTC | CASSQVSESYEQYF
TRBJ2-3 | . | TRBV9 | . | TGTGCCAGCAGCGAAGGACAGCAGAAAGATACGCAGTATTTT | CASSEGQQKDTQYF
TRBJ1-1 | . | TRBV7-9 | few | TGTGCCAGCAGCCGAATGACAGGTACTGAAGCTTTCTTT | CASSRMTGTEAFF
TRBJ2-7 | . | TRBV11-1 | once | TGTGCCAGCAGCCTCGCCGGGGCTGGCGGCGAGCAGTACTTC | CASSLAGAGGEQYF
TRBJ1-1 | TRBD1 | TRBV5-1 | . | TGCGCCAGCAGCTTGGAGGCAAACAGGGGTTGGGCTTTCTTT | CASSLEANRGWAFF
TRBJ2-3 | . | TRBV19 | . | TGTGCCAGTAGTATAGACAGCGGCGGCACAGATACGCAGTATTTT | CASSIDSGGTDTQYF